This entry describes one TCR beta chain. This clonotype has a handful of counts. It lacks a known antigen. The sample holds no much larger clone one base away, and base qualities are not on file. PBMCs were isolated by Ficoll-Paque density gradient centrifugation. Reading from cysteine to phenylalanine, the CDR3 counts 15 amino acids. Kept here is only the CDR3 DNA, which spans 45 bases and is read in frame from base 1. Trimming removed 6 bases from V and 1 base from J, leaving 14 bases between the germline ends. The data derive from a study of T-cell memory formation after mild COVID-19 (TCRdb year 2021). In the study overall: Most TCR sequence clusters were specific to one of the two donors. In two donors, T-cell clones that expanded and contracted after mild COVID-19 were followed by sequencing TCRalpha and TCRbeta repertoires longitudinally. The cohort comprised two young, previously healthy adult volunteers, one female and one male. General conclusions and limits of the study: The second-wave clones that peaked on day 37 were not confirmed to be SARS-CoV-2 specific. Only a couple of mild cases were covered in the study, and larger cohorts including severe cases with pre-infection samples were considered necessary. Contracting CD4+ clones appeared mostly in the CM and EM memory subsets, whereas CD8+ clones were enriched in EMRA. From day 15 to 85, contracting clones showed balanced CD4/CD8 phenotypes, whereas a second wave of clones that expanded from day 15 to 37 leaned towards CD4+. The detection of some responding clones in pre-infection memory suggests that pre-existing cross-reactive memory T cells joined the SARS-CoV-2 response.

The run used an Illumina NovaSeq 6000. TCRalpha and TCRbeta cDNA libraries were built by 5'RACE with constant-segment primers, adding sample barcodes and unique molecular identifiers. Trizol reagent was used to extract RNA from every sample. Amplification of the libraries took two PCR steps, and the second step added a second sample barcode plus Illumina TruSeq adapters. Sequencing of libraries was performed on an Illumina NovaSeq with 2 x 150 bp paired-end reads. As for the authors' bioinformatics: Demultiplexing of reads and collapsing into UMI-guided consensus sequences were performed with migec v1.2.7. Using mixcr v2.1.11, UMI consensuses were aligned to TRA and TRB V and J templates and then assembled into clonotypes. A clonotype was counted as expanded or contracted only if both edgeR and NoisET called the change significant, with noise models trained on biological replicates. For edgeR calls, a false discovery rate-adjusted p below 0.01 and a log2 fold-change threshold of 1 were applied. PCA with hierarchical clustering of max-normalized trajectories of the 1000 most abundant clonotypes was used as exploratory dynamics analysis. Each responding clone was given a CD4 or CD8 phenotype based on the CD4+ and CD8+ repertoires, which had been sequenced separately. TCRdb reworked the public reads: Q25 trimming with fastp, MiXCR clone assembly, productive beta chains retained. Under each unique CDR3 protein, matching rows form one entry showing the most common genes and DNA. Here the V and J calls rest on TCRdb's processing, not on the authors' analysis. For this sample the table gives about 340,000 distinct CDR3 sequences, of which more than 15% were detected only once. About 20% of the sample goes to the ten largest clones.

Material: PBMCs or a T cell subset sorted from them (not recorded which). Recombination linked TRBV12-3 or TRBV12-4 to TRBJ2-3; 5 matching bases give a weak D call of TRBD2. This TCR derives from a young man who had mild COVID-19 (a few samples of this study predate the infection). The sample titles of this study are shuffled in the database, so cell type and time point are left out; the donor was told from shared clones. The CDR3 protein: CASRTTEGGTDTQYF. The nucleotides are TGTGCCAGCAGGACCACAGAGGGTGGCACAGATACGCAGTATTTT.